The present entry profiles one T cell receptor beta chain with its context. These data originate in a study of blood T cell repertoires in COVID-19. In the source study's methods: It was from reference gene primer amplification that nucleated cell counts were estimated. Using immunoSEQ multiplex PCR, the repertoire was profiled, and TCRdb retains in-frame clones only, with some absent. V and J calls and clone size follow that table, whereas D and trimming were derived from the DNA. The table has some 180,000 clones, 78% seen once. This TCR derives from an elderly woman with active or convalescent COVID-19. Specimen: peripheral blood.

CDR3 in amino acids: CASTVGGLRNNSPLHF. CDR3 coding DNA: TGTGCCAGCACCGTCGGGGGACTCCGCAATAATTCACCCCTCCACTTT. V gene TRBV28 combines with J gene TRBJ1-6; D is possibly TRBD1 (5 bases). Germline CDR1 MDHEN, CDR2 SYDVKM. The V end lost 7 bases, the J end lost 5 bases, and 18 bases lay between the germline ends. There are 16 residues in the CDR3.